This T cell receptor beta chain emerged from a study of cytomegalovirus exposure and HLA in healthy donors. The study, taken as a whole, reports: It was assumed in the presence/absence analyses that sequencing depth was roughly uniform across donors. Later analysis identified a missense DCLRE1C variant that was linked to TCR beta V- and J-gene trimming.

V shed 5 bases and J 7 bases; nucleotides not matched to a gene: 6. Germline CDR1 is MDHEN and CDR2 is SYDVKM. This CDR3 contains 14 residues. The primer mix had 60 Vbeta and 13 Jbeta primers. Generated by immunoSEQ multiplex PCR, the TCRdb table keeps only in-frame clones and is missing some. The table lists roughly 180,000 clones, roughly 80% of them singletons, with approximately 2.4% in the top ten. Comments on this clone: Its target is not known.

This TCR was recovered from a female donor in good health and CMV-seronegative. This chain joins TRBV28 and TRBJ1-4; TRBD1 matches at 8 bases. Sequenced sample: PBMCs. This chain's CDR3 is CASSTGGRGEKLFF. The CDR3 coding sequence is TGTGCCAGCAGTACAGGGGGGAGGGGTGAAAAACTGTTTTTT.